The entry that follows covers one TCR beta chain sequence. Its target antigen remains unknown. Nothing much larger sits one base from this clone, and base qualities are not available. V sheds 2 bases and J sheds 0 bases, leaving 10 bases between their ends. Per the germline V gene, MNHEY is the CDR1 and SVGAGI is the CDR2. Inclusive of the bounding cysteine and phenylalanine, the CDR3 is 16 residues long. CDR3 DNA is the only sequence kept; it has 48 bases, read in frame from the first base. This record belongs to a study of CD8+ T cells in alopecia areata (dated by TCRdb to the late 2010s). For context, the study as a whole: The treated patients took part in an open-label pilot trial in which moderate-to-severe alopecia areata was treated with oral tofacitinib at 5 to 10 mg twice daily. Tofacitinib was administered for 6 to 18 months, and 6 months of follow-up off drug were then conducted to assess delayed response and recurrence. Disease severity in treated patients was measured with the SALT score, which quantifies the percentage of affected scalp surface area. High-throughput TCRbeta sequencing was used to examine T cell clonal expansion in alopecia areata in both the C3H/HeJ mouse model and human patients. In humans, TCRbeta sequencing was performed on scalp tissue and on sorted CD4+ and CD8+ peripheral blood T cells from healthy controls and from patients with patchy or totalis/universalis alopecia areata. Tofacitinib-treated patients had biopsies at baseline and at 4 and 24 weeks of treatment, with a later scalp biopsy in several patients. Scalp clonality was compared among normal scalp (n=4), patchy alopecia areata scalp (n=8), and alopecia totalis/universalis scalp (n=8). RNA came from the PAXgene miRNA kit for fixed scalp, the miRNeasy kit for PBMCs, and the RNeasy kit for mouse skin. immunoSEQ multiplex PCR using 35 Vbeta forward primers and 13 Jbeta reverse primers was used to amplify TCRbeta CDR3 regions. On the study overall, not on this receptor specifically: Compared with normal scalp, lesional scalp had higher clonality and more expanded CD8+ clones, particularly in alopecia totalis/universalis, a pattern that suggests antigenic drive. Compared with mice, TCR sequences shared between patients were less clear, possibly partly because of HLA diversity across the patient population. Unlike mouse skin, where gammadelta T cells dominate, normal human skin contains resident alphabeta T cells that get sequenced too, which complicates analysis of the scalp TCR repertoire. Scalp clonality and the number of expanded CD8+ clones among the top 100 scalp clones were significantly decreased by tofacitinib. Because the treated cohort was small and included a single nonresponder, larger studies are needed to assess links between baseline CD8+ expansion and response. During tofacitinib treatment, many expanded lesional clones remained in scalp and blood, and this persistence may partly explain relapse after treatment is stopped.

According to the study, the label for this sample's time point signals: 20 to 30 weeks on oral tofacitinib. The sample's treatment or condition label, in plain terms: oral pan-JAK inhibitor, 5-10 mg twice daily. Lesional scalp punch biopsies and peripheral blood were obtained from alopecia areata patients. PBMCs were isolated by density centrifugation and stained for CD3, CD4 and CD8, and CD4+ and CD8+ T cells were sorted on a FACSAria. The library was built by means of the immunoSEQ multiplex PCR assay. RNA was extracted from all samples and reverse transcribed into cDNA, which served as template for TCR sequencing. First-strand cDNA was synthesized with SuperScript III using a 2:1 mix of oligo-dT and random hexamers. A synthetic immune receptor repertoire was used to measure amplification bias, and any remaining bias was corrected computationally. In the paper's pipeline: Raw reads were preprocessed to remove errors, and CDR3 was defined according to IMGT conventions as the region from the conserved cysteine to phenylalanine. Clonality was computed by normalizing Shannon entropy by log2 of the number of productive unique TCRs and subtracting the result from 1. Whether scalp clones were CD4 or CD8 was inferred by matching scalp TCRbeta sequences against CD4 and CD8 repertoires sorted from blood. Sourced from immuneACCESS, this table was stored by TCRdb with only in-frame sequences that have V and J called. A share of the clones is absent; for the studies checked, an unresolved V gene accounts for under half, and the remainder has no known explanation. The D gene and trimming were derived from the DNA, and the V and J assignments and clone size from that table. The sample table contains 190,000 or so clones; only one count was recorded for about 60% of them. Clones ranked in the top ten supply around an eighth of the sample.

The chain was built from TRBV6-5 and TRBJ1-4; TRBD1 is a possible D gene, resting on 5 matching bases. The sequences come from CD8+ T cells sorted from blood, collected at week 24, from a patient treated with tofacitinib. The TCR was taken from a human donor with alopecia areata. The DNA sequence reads TGTGCCAGCAGTTACGACAGCCCTGCAACTAATGAAAAACTGTTTTTT. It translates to CASSYDSPATNEKLFF.